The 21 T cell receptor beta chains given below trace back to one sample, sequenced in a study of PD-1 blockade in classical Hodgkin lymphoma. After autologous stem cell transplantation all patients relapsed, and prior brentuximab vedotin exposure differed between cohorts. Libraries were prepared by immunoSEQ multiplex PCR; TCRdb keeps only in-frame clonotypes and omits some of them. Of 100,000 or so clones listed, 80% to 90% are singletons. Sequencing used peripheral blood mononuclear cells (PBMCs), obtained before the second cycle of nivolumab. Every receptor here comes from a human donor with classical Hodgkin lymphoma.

For the CDR3, the DNA is TGTGCCAGAGTAAAAAGTGGGGGGCCCCATGAAAAACTGTTTTTT. Translated, it gives CARVKSGGPHEKLFF. The V and J genes are TRBV21-1 and TRBJ1-4. TRBV21-1 is a pseudogene. The CDR3 length is 15 residues.

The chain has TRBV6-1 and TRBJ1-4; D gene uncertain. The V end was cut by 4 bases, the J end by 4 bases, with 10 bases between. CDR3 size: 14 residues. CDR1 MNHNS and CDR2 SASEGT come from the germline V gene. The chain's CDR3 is CASSARGDNEKLFF. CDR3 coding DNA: TGTGCCAGCAGTGCCCGAGGTGATAATGAAAAACTGTTTTTT.

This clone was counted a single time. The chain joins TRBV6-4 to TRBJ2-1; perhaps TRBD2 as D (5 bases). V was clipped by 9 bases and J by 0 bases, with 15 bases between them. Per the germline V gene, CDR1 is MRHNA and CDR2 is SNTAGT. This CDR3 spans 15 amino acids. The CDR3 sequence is CASRADFSSYNEQFF. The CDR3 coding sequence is TGTGCCAGTCGGGCGGACTTTAGCTCCTACAATGAGCAGTTCTTC.

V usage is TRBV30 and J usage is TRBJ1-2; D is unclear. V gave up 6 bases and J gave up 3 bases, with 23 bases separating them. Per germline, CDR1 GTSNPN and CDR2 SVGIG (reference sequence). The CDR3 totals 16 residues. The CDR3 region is CACLVHWRALDYGYTF. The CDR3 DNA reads TGTGCCTGCCTTGTACATTGGAGGGCGTTGGACTATGGCTACACCTTC.

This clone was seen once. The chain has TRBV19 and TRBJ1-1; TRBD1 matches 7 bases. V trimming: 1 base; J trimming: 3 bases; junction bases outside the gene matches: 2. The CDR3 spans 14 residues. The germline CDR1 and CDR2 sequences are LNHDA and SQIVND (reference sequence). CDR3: CASSIGTGDTEAFF. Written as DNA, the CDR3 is TGTGCCAGTAGTATAGGGACAGGTGACACTGAAGCTTTCTTT.

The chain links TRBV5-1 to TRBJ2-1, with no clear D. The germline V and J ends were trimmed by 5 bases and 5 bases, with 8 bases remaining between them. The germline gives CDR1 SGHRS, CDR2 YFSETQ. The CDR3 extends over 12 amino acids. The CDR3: CASRSLNNEQFF. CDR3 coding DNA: TGCGCCAGCAGGTCTTTAAACAATGAGCAGTTCTTC.

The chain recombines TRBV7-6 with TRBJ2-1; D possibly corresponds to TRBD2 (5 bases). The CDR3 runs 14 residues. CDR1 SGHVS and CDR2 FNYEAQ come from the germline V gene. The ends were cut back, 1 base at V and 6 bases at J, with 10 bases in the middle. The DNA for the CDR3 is TGTGCCAGCAGCTTAGTCCCCCTAGCCAATGAGCAGTTCTTC. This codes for CASSLVPLANEQFF.

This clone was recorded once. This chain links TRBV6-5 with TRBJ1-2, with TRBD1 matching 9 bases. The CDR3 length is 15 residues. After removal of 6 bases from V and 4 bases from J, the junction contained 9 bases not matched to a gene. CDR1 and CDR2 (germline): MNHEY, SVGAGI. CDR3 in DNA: TGTGCCAGCAGCCTTCCGGGACAGGGCCCCTATGGCTACACCTTC. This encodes CASSLPGQGPYGYTF.

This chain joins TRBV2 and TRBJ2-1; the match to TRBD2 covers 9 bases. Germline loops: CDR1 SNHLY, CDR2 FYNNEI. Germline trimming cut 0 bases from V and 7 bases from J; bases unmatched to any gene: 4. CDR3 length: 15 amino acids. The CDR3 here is CASSEARGGLNEQFF. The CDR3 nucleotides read TGTGCCAGCAGTGAAGCGCGGGGGGGCCTGAATGAGCAGTTCTTC. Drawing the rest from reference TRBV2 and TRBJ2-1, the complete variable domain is EPEVTQTPSHQVTQMGQEVILRCVPISNHLYFYWYRQILGQKVEFLVSFYNNEISEKSEIFDDQFSVERPDGSNFTLKIRSTKLEDSAMYFCASSEARGGLNEQFFGPGTRLTVL.

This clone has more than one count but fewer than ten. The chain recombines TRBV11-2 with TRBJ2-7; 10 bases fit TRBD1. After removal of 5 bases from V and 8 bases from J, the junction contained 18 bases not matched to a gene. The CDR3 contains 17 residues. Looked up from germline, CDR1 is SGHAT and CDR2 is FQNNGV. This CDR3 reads CASSTPRVGQGLPQQYF. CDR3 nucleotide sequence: TGTGCCAGCAGCACCCCGAGGGTGGGACAGGGGCTGCCCCAGCAGTACTTC.

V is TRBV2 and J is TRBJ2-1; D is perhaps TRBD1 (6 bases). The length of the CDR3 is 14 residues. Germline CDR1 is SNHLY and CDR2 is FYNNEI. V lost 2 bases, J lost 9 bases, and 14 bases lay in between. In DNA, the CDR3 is TGTGCCAGCAGTGAAAGGGGGTTACTGGTTGAGCAGTTCTTC. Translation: CASSERGLLVEQFF. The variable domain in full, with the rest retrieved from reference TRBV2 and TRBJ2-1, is EPEVTQTPSHQVTQMGQEVILRCVPISNHLYFYWYRQILGQKVEFLVSFYNNEISEKSEIFDDQFSVERPDGSNFTLKIRSTKLEDSAMYFCASSERGLLVEQFFGPGTRLTVL.

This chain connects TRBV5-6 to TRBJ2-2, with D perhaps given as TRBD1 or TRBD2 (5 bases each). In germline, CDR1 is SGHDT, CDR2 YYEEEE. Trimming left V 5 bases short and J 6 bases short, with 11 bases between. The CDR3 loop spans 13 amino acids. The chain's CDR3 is CASSWGNPGELFF. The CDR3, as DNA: TGTGCCAGCAGTTGGGGGAATCCCGGGGAGCTGTTTTTT.

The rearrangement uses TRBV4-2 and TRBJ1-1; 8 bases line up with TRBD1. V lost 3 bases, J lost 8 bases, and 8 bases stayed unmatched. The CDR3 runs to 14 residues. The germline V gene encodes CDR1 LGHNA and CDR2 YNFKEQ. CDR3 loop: CASSHPRQGIEAFF. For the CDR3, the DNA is TGTGCCAGCAGCCACCCTAGACAGGGGATAGAAGCTTTCTTT.

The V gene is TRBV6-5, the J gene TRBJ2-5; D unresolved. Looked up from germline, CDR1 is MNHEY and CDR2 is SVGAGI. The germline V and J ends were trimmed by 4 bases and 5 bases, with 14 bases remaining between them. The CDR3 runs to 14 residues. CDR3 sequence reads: CASSSVPRSETQYF. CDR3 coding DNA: TGTGCCAGCAGTTCAGTCCCGAGGAGCGAGACCCAGTACTTC.

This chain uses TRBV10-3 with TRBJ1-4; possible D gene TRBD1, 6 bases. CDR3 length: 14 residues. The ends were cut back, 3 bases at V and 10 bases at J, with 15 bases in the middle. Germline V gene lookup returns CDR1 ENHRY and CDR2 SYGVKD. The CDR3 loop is CAISETGFDRKLFF. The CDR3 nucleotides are TGTGCCATCAGTGAAACAGGGTTTGACAGAAAACTGTTTTTT.

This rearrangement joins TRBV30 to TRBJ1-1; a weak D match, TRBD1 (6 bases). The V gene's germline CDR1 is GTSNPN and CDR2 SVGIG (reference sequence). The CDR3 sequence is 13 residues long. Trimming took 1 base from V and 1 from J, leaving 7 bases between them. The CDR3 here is CAWSEGGNTEAFF. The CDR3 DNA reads TGTGCCTGGAGTGAAGGGGGGAACACTGAAGCTTTCTTT.

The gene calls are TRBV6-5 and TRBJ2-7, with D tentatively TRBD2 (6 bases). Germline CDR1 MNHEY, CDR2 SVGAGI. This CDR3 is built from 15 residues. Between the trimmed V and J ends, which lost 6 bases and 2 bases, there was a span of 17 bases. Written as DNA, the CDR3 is TGTGCCAGCAGGCGGGGCGGCAGACCGGCCTACGAGCAGTACTTC. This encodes CASRRGGRPAYEQYF.

The CDR3 here is CASSLTGEGRSYEQYF. For the CDR3, the DNA is TGTGCCAGCAGTTTAACAGGGGAAGGTAGATCCTACGAGCAGTACTTC. The chain combines TRBV28 with TRBJ2-7; the match to TRBD1 covers 7 bases. The CDR3 contains 16 residues. Germline V gene sequence: CDR1 MDHEN, CDR2 SYDVKM. With 2 bases clipped from V and 1 base from J, the junction kept 8 bases outside the gene matches.

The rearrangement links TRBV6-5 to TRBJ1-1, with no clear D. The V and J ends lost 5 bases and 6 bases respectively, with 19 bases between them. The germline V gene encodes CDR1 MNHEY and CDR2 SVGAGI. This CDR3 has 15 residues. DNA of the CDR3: TGTGCCAGCAGTCAAGGGATTTTCAAAGGTTCTGAAGCTTTCTTT. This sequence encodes CASSQGIFKGSEAFF.

DNA of the CDR3: TGTGCCAGCAGTTTCTATAGCAATCAGCCCCAGCATTTT. It is translated as CASSFYSNQPQHF. The chain employs TRBV27 and TRBJ1-5, with D unclear. Germline values: CDR1 MNHEY, CDR2 SMNVEV (reference sequence). The CDR3 has 13 residues. Trimming removed 3 bases from V and 0 bases from J, with 3 bases in between.

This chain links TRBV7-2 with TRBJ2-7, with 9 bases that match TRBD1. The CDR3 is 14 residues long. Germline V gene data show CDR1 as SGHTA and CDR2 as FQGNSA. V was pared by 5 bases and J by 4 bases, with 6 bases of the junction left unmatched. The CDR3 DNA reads TGTGCCAGCAGCCCTCAGACAGGGGGTTACGAGCAGTACTTC. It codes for CASSPQTGGYEQYF.